The clone carrying this TCR beta chain was recorded once. The sample originates from a study of blood T cell repertoires in COVID-19. Per the study methods: Reference gene primer amplification gave estimated nucleated cell counts. Data came from immunoSEQ multiplex PCR; TCRdb stores just in-frame clones and leaves some out. The V and J calls and clone size come from that table; D and trimming were worked out from the DNA. The sample carries 150,000 to 200,000 clones, about four fifths recorded once. Germline-derived CDR1 and CDR2 are LNHNV and YYDKDF (reference sequence). This CDR3 has 14 residues. Trimming shortened V by 5 bases and J by 0 bases, and 10 bases separated the two germline ends.

This sequence was found in a woman aged 60-75 years with COVID-19, enrolled during active disease. The sequenced sample consisted of peripheral blood. The V call is TRBV15, the J call TRBJ1-1, with D possibly matching TRBD1 (5 bases). CDR3 protein: CATSERGMNTEAFF. As DNA, the CDR3 is TGTGCCACCAGCGAACGGGGGATGAACACTGAAGCTTTCTTT.